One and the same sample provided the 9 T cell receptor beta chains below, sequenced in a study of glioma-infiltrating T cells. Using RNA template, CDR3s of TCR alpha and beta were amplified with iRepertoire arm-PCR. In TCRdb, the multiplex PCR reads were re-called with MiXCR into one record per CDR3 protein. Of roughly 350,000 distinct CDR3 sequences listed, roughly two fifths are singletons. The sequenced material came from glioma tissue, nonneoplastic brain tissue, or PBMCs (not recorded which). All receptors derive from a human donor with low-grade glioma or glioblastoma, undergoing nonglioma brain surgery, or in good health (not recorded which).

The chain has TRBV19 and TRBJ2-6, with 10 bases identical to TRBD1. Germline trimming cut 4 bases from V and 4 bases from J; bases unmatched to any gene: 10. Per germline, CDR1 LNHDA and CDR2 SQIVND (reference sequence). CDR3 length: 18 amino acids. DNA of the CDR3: TGTGCCAGTAGTACCGTGGGGACAGGGGTATACGGGGCCAACGTCCTGACTTTC. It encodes CASSTVGTGVYGANVLTF.

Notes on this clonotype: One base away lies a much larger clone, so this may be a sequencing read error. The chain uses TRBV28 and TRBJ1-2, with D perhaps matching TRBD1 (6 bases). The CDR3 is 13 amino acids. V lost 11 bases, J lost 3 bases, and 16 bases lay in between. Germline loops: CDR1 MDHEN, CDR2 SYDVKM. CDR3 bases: TGTGCCGGTCGACCCCAGGGGCACTATGGCTACACCTTC. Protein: CAGRPQGHYGYTF.

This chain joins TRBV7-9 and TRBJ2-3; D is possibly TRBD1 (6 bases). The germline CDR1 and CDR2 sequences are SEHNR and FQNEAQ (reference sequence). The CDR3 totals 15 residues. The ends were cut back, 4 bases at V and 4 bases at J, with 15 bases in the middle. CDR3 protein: CASSSWLQGADTQYF. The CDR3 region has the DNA TGTGCCAGCAGCTCCTGGTTACAGGGAGCAGATACGCAGTATTTT.

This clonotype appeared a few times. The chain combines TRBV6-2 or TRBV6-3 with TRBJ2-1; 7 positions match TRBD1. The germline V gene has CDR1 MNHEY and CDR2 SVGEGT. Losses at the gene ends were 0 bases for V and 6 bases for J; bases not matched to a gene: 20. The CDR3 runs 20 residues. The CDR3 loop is CASSYSSKGAIQGTGNEQFF. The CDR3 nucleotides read TGTGCCAGCAGTTACTCGAGTAAGGGGGCTATTCAGGGTACGGGCAATGAGCAGTTCTTC.

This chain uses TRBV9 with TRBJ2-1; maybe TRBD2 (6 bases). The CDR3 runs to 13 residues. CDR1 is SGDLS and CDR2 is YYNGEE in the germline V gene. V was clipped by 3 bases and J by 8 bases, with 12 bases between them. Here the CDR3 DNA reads TGTGCCAGCAGCGAGCGGGTGATAGATGAGCAGTTCTTC. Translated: CASSERVIDEQFF.

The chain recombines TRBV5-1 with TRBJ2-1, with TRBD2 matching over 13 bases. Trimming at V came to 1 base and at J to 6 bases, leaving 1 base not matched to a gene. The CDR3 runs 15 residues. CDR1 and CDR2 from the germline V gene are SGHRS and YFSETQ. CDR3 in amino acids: CASSLRTSGGNEQFF. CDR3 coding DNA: TGCGCCAGCAGCTTGCGGACTAGCGGGGGCAATGAGCAGTTCTTC. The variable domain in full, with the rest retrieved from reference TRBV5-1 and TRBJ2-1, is KAGVTQTPRYLIKTRGQQVTLSCSPISGHRSVSWYQQTPGQGLQFLFEYFSETQRNKGNFPGRFSGRQFSNSRSEMNVSTLELGDSALYLCASSLRTSGGNEQFFGPGTRLTVL.

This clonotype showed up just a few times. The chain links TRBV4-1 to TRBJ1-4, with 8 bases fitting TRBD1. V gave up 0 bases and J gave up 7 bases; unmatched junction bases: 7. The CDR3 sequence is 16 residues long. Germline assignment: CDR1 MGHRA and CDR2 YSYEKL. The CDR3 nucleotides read TGCGCCAGCAGCCAAGATCTAGGACAGGGAGGTGAAAAACTGTTTTTT. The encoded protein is CASSQDLGQGGEKLFF.

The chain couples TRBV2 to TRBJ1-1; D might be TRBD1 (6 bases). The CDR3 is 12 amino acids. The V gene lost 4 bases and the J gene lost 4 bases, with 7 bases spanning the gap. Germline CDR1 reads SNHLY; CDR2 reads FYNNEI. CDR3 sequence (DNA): TGTGCCAGCAGTGGGGACATCACTGAAGCTTTCTTT. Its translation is CASSGDITEAFF.

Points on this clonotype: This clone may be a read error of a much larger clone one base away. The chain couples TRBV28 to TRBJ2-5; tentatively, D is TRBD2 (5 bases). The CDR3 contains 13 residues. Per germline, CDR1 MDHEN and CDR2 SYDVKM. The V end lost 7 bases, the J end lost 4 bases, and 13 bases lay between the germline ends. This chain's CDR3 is CASIKRWAETQYF. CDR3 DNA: TGTGCCAGCATCAAGCGGTGGGCAGAGACCCAGTACTTC.